The TCR beta chain under discussion was sequenced for a study of cytomegalovirus exposure and HLA in healthy donors. On the study more broadly: In terms of ancestry, the Caucasian-associated cluster contained around 79% of the roughly 400 genotyped donors. Study findings and constraints: Later analysis revealed greater clonal expansion in HLA-associated TCR beta chains than in equally common others. Productive rates of about 90% or about 30% were seen for most TCR beta V segments in an earlier analysis.

PCR amplification relied on 60 Vbeta primers (plus 13 Jbeta primers). Assay: immunoSEQ multiplex PCR; the TCRdb copy retains only in-frame clones and omits some. The data show approximately 240,000 clones, around 89% seen once. Germline V gives CDR1 MDHEN, CDR2 SYDVKM. CDR3 length equals 14 residues. Notes on this clone: What it recognizes is unknown. A read error may account for a junction end that differs from germline.

J is TRBJ1-5 and V is TRBV28; tentatively, D is TRBD1 (6 bases). Sequenced material: PBMCs. The TCR sequence derives from a woman between 18 and 30 years old in good health and CMV-seronegative. The CDR3: CASSLFRGNQPQHF. The CDR3 DNA follows: TGTGCCAGCAGTTTATTCAGGGGCAACCAGCCCCAGCATTTT. The full variable domain, its missing parts supplied by reference TRBV28 and TRBJ1-5, is DVKVTQSSRYLVKRTGEKVFLECVQDMDHENMFWYRQDPGLGLRLIYFSYDVKMKEKGDIPEGYSVSREKKERFSLILESASTNQTSMYLCASSLFRGNQPQHFGDGTRLSIL.